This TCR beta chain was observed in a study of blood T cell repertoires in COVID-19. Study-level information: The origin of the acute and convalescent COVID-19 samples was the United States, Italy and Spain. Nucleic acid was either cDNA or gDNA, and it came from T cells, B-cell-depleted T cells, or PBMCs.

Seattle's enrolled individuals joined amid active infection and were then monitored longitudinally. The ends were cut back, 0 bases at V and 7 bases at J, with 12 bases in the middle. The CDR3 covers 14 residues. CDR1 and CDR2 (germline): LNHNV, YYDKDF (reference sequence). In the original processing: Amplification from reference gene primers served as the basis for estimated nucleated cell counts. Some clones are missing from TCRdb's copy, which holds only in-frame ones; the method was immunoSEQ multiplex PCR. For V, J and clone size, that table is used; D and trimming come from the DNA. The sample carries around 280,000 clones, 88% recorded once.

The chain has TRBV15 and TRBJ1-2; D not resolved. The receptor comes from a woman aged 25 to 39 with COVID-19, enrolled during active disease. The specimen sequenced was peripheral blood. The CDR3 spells CATSREMRVGGYTF. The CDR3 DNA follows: TGTGCCACCAGCAGAGAGATGAGGGTTGGTGGCTACACCTTC.